These 10 T cell receptor beta chains came from one sample sequenced in a study of OX40 agonist ivuxolimab in advanced cancers. Produced via immunoSEQ multiplex PCR; TCRdb's table is partial and in-frame only. The repertoire includes about 86,000 clones, 70% to 90% of them detected once, and approximately 1.5% sits in the top ten. Sequenced here: CD4+ or CD8+ T cells sorted from blood, sampled in a trial of the OX40 agonist ivuxolimab. These receptors were obtained from an adult with an advanced solid tumor such as melanoma, head and neck, liver or kidney cancer.

Turning to this clone: The junction shows a germline mismatch at one end, possibly a read error. V usage is TRBV4-2 and J usage is TRBJ1-2; D perhaps matches TRBD1 (5 bases). Per germline, CDR1 LGHNA and CDR2 YNFKEQ. The CDR3 totals 14 residues. In DNA, the CDR3 is TGTGCCAGCAGTCAAGGGGAAGAGACCTATGGCTACACCTTC. Protein sequence: CASSQGEETYGYTF.

This clone appeared once. The chain carries TRBV6-1 and TRBJ2-2; no definite D call. This CDR3 spans 15 amino acids. Germline loops: CDR1 MNHNS, CDR2 SASEGT. Deletions cut 5 bases from V and 0 bases from J, with 10 bases between. CDR3 sequence reads: CASSWAASNTGELFF. CDR3 DNA: TGTGCCAGCAGTTGGGCCGCCTCGAACACCGGGGAGCTGTTTTTT.

The chain recombines TRBV4-1 with TRBJ2-1; D might be TRBD1 (5 bases). The CDR3 spans 15 residues. V was pared by 1 base and J by 8 bases, with 15 bases between. CDR1 is MGHRA and CDR2 is YSYEKL in the germline V gene. CDR3 DNA: TGCGCCAGCAGCCAAGTGTTCCTCCAGGGCGATGAGCAGTTCTTC. As protein: CASSQVFLQGDEQFF.

The gene calls are TRBV7-9 and TRBJ1-1; D uncertain. The CDR3 consists of 13 residues. Trimming removed 4 bases at V and 3 bases at J, with 9 bases between. CDR1 and CDR2 from the germline V gene are SEHNR and FQNEAQ (reference sequence). The DNA of the CDR3 is TGTGCCAGCAGCTGGGTCGGGGACACTGAAGCTTTCTTT. The encoded protein is CASSWVGDTEAFF. Variable domain in full (rest from reference TRBV7-9 and TRBJ1-1): DTGVSQNPRHKITKRGQNVTFRCDPISEHNRLYWYRQTLGQGPEFLTYFQNEAQLEKSRLLSDRFSAERPKGSFSTLEIQRTEQGDSAMYLCASSWVGDTEAFFGQGTRLTVV.

This clone appeared once. The V and J genes are TRBV7-3 and TRBJ2-3, with D unresolved. The CDR3 is 14 residues long. The V and J ends lost 0 bases and 2 bases respectively, with 6 bases between them. Germline V gives CDR1 SGHTA, CDR2 FQGTGA. This CDR3 reads CASSLTSNTDTQYF. CDR3 coding DNA: TGTGCCAGCAGCTTAACTTCTAACACAGATACGCAGTATTTT.

This CDR3 is CASSPRSSGYNEQFF. The CDR3 nucleotides read TGTGCCAGCAGCCCCCGTTCTAGCGGCTACAATGAGCAGTTCTTC. The chain has TRBV5-8 and TRBJ2-1, with TRBD2 identical over 7 bases. Germline CDR1 and CDR2: SGHTS and YDEGEE. This CDR3 has 15 residues. The V segment lost 4 bases and the J segment 3 bases; nucleotides outside the gene matches: 7.

This chain joins TRBV27 and TRBJ2-5; D might be TRBD2 (6 bases). The germline V gene encodes CDR1 MNHEY and CDR2 SMNVEV (reference sequence). Trimming cost V 2 bases and J 5 bases, with 12 bases left between them. The CDR3 is 14 amino acids. The CDR3 spells CASSLKGGGETQYF. Written as DNA, the CDR3 is TGTGCCAGCAGTTTAAAGGGAGGAGGCGAGACCCAGTACTTC.

This chain links TRBV7-9 with TRBJ2-2, with TRBD2 identical over 12 bases. The V and J ends lost 3 bases and 1 base, in that order; junction bases with no gene match: 9. This CDR3 comprises 19 residues. CDR1 is SEHNR and CDR2 is FQNEAQ in the germline V gene (reference sequence). The CDR3 here is CASSFGLAGGLRNTGELFF. The CDR3 nucleotides are TGTGCCAGCAGCTTCGGGCTAGCGGGGGGGCTCCGGAACACCGGGGAGCTGTTTTTT.

The chain links TRBV18 to TRBJ2-5; 10 positions agree with TRBD2. The CDR3 consists of 20 residues. Per germline, CDR1 KGHSH and CDR2 LQKENI. The V segment lost 2 bases and the J segment 0 bases; nucleotides outside the gene matches: 15. DNA for the CDR3: TGTGCCAGCTCACCAGGGCAGCGGGGGGGCCGAATCAGGGACCAAGAGACCCAGTACTTC. Encoded protein: CASSPGQRGGRIRDQETQYF. Filled out from reference TRBV18 and TRBJ2-5, the complete variable domain reads NAGVMQNPRHLVRRRGQEARLRCSPMKGHSHVYWYRQLPEEGLKFMVYLQKENIIDESGMPKERFSAEFPKEGPSILRIQQVVRGDSAAYFCASSPGQRGGRIRDQETQYFGPGTRLLVL.

The chain links TRBV5-1 to TRBJ1-1; D remains unclear. Germline-derived CDR1 and CDR2 are SGHRS and YFSETQ. V was trimmed by 0 bases and J by 0 bases, leaving 6 bases between them. The CDR3 contains 14 residues. The CDR3 DNA reads as TGCGCCAGCAGCTTGGACCCAATGAACACTGAAGCTTTCTTT. Residues: CASSLDPMNTEAFF.